The next 5 T cell receptor beta chains were all read from a single sample in a study of T cells in Graves' hyperthyroidism and ophthalmopathy. What was amplified from RNA transcripts were TCR beta CDR3 regions. A set of HTBI primers served as the primers for a first-round RT-PCR of the TCR CDR3. MiXCR, run by TCRdb on the multiplex PCR reads, gives a single entry per CDR3 protein. The repertoire holds hundreds of thousands of distinct CDR3 sequences, roughly 20% seen once, with under 65% in the top ten. Sequencing was done on a sample of blood. The receptors come from a man in his thirties or forties with Graves' ophthalmopathy.

Remarks on this clonotype: Since a much larger clone is just one base distant, this may be a read error. The V call is TRBV11-2, the J call TRBJ2-7; D may be TRBD2 (6 bases). Germline assignment: CDR1 SGHAT and CDR2 FQNNGV. Trimming removed 2 bases from V and 4 bases from J, with 15 bases in between. This CDR3 comprises 15 residues. CDR3 sequence reads: CASSLIGTGNYEQYF. The CDR3 DNA reads as TGTGCCAGCAGCTTAATCGGGACTGGCAATTACGAGCAGTACTTC.

This clonotype was seen a few times. J is TRBJ2-7 and V is TRBV6-1, with 10 bases matching TRBD2. J was trimmed by 4 bases and V by 8 bases; bases with no gene match: 17. CDR1 and CDR2 (germline): MNHNS, SASEGT. The CDR3 is made up of 17 amino acids. The CDR3: CASCLSKTSGNQYEQYF. In nucleotides, the CDR3 is TGTGCCAGCTGCCTGTCGAAAACTAGCGGGAACCAATACGAGCAGTACTTC.

This clonotype has at least ten counts. V usage is TRBV28 and J usage is TRBJ2-7, with 11 bases aligning to TRBD2. This CDR3 region has 17 residues. J lost 2 bases, V lost 5 bases, and 11 bases had no gene match. The germline V gene has CDR1 MDHEN and CDR2 SYDVKM. This chain's CDR3 is CASSTQTGTSGPYEQYF. In DNA, the CDR3 is TGTGCCAGCAGTACGCAAACCGGGACTAGCGGTCCCTACGAGCAGTACTTC.

This clonotype was counted at least ten times. The V call is TRBV28, the J call TRBJ1-1; the match to TRBD1 covers 7 bases. J gave up 5 bases and V 8 bases, and 11 bases lay outside the gene matches. CDR1 is MDHEN and CDR2 is SYDVKM in the germline V gene. CDR3 length: 14 amino acids. CDR3 sequence (DNA): TGTGCCAGCCGGTTCGGGAAGGGGGCGACTGAAGCTTTCTTT. Encoded protein: CASRFGKGATEAFF. Variable domain in full (rest from reference TRBV28 and TRBJ1-1): DVKVTQSSRYLVKRTGEKVFLECVQDMDHENMFWYRQDPGLGLRLIYFSYDVKMKEKGDIPEGYSVSREKKERFSLILESASTNQTSMYLCASRFGKGATEAFFGQGTRLTVV.

For this clonotype: This may be a read error: a much more frequent sequence differs by one nucleotide. The chain is built from TRBV12-3 or TRBV12-4 and TRBJ1-3; D call uncertain. The CDR3 spans 14 residues. The V end was cut by 4 bases, the J end by 3 bases, with 10 bases between. The CDR3 region has the DNA TGTGCCAGCAGTTACGCGGATGGTGGAAACACCATATATTTT. As protein: CASSYADGGNTIYF.